This TCR beta chain comes out of a study of T-cell reconstitution after alpha-beta-depleted transplantation in children. The CDR3 has 15 residues. After removal of 3 bases from V and 7 bases from J, the junction contained 6 bases not matched to a gene. This clonotype was seen at least ten times. Unique molecular identifiers were incorporated during preparation of the TCRbeta library. TCRdb passed the PCR reads through MiXCR, listing each CDR3 protein once. This sample yields 350,000 to 450,000 distinct CDR3 sequences, of which more than 10% are seen a single time; over 3.5% belongs to the top ten. This TCR was recovered from a human donor who donated a stem cell graft to a child with Fanconi anemia. The chain couples TRBV12-3 or TRBV12-4 to TRBJ2-1; 10 bases are shared with TRBD2. Sequenced material: PBMCs, taken from the stem cell graft. CDR3 coding DNA: TGTGCCAGCAGTTTCCTAGCGGGGGTACGGAATGAGCAGTTCTTC. The encoded protein is CASSFLAGVRNEQFF.